The present T cell receptor beta chain was sequenced within a study of blood T cell repertoires in COVID-19. Study background: COVID-19 samples, acute and convalescent, were from the United States, Italy and Spain. The analysed material was cDNA or gDNA that came from T cells, B-cell-depleted T cells, or PBMCs.

This CDR3 has 14 residues. Trimming cost V 1 base and J 5 bases, with 9 bases left between them. The germline gives CDR1 LGHDT, CDR2 YNNKEL (reference sequence). Per the study methods: Reference gene primer amplification gave nucleated cell count estimates. The table came from immunoSEQ multiplex PCR; TCRdb's copy has only in-frame clones and leaves some out. V and J calls and clone size are given by that table; D and trimming were obtained from the DNA. The sample has about 250,000 clones, 80% to 90% seen once. The material sequenced was peripheral blood. The TCR sequence derives from a man aged 80 or over with acute or convalescent COVID-19. The chain combines TRBV3-1 (or the pseudogene TRBV3-2) with TRBJ1-5, with a weak D call TRBD1 (5 bases). The CDR3 DNA reads as TGTGCCAGCAGCCAAGCGCAGGGCCATCAGCCCCAGCATTTT. Translating it yields CASSQAQGHQPQHF.